Reported below is one T cell receptor (beta chain). Antigen unknown. The CDR3 length is 14 residues. Germline V gene data show CDR1 as MNHEY and CDR2 as SVGAGI. Trimming cost V 4 bases and J 7 bases; bases outside gene matches: 3. The data belong to a study of cytomegalovirus exposure and HLA in healthy donors. These donors counted as nominally healthy when sampled, but unrecorded immune exposures were likely. Study conclusions and caveats: In a later analysis, a missense DCLRE1C variant was linked to TCR beta V- and J-gene trimming. Later analysis showed most CMV-associated TCR beta chains appearing HLA-restricted.

A multiplex PCR was run with 60 Vbeta primers and 13 Jbeta primers. Assay: immunoSEQ multiplex PCR; the TCRdb copy retains only in-frame clones and omits some. Here the sample spans some 150,000 clones, 70% being singletons. This receptor was obtained from an older woman in good health and CMV-seropositive. The chain carries TRBV6-5 and TRBJ1-6, with 8 bases identical to TRBD1. The material sequenced was PBMCs. The CDR3: CASSWGQANSPLHF. The CDR3 DNA reads TGTGCCAGCAGTTGGGGACAGGCGAATTCACCCCTCCACTTT.